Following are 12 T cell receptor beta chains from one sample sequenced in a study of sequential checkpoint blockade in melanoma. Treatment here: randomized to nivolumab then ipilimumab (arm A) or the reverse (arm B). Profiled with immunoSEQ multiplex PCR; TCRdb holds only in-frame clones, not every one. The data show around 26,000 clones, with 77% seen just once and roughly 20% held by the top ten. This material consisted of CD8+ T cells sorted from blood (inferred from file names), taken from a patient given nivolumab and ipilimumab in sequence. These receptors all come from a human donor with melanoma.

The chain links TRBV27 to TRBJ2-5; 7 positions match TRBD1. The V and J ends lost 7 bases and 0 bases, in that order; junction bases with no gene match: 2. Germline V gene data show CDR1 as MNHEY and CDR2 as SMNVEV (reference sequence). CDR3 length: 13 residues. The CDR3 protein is CASKDRNQETQYF. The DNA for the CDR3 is TGTGCCAGCAAGGACAGGAACCAAGAGACCCAGTACTTC.

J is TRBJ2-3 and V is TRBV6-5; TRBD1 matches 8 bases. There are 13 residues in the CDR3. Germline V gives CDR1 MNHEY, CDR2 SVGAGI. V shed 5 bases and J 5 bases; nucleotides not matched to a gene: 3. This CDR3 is CASSTGGGDTQYF. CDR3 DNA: TGTGCCAGCAGTACAGGGGGAGGAGATACGCAGTATTTT.

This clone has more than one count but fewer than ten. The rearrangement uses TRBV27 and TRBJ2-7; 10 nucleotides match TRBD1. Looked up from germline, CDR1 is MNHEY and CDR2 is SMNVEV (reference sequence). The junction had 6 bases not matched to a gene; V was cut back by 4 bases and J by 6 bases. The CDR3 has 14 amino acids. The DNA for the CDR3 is TGTGCCAGCAGTTCGGGACAGGGGAAACGCGAGCAGTACTTC. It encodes CASSSGQGKREQYF.

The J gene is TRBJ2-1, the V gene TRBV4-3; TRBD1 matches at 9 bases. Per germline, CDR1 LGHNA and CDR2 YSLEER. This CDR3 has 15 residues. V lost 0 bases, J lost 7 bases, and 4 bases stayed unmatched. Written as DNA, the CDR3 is TGCGCCAGCAGCCAAGATGGGACAGGGTGGAATGAGCAGTTCTTC. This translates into CASSQDGTGWNEQFF.

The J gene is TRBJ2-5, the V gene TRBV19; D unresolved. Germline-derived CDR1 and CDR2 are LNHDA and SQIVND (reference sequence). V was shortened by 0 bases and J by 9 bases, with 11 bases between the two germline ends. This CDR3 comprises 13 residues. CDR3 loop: CASSIDPTRPQYF. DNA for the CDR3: TGTGCCAGTAGTATAGACCCGACACGCCCCCAGTACTTC. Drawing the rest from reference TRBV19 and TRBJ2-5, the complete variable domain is DGGITQSPKYLFRKEGQNVTLSCEQNLNHDAMYWYRQDPGQGLRLIYYSQIVNDFQKGDIAEGYSVSREKKESFPLTVTSAQKNPTAFYLCASSIDPTRPQYFGPGTRLLVL.

The DNA of the CDR3 is TGTGCCAGCAGGGCGGACAGCGACAATGAGCAGTTCTTC. Translating it yields CASRADSDNEQFF. The chain links TRBV2 to TRBJ2-1; possibly TRBD1 for D (6 bases). V was cut by 6 bases and J by 5 bases, with 11 bases left in between. The CDR3 loop spans 13 amino acids. CDR1 SNHLY and CDR2 FYNNEI come from the germline V gene.

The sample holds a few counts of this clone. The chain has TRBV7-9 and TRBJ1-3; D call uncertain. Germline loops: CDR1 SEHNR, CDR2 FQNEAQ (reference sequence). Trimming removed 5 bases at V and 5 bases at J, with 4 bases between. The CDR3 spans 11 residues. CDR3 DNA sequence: TGTGCCAGCAGCGGCCGAAACACCATATATTTT. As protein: CASSGRNTIYF. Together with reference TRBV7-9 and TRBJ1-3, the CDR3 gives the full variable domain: DTGVSQNPRHKITKRGQNVTFRCDPISEHNRLYWYRQTLGQGPEFLTYFQNEAQLEKSRLLSDRFSAERPKGSFSTLEIQRTEQGDSAMYLCASSGRNTIYFGEGSWLTVV.

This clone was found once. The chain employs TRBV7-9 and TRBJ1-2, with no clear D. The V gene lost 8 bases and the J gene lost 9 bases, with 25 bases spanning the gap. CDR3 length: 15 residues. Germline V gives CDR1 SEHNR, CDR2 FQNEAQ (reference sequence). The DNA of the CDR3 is TGTGCCAGCTTTCCGAGCCCCCGAGCTGGCGGTAGCTACACCTTC. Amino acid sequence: CASFPSPRAGGSYTF.

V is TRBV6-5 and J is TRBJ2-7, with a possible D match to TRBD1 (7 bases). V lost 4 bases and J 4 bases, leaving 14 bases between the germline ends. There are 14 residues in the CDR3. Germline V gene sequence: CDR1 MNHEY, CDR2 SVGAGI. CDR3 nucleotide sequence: TGTGCCAGCAGTTGGACAGGTGGGACTTACGAGCAGTACTTC. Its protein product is CASSWTGGTYEQYF.

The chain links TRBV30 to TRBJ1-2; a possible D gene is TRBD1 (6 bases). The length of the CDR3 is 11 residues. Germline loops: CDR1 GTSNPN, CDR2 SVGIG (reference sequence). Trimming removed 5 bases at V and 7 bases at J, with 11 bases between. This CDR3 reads CAWGGAAGYTF. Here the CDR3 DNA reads TGTGCCTGGGGGGGGGCGGCTGGCTACACCTTC.

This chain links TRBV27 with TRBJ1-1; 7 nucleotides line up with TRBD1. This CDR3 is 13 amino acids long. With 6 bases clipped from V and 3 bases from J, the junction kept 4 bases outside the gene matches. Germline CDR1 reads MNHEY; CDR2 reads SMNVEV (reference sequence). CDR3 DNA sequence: TGTGCCAGCAGCCAGGGGGGATACACTGAAGCTTTCTTT. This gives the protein CASSQGGYTEAFF.

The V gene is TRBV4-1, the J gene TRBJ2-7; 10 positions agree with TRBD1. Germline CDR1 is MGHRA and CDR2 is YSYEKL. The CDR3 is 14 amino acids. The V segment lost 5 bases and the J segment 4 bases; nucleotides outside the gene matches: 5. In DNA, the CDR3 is TGCGCCAGCAGCTACGGGACAGGGGAATACGAGCAGTACTTC. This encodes CASSYGTGEYEQYF.